These 11 T cell receptor beta chains were all obtained from the same sample, sequenced in a study of identifying expanded T cells in peripheral blood. Sequencing was performed with immunoSEQ multiplex PCR; in TCRdb, only in-frame clones are kept and a portion is missing. Among tens of thousands of clones listed, 84% were seen once. Sequenced material: blood. The receptors here all came from a person aged 18 to 70 in good health.

V usage is TRBV27 and J usage is TRBJ1-2; 8 bases fit TRBD1. CDR3 size: 16 residues. CDR1 and CDR2 (germline): MNHEY, SMNVEV (reference sequence). The trim removed 4 bases at V and 8 bases at J, leaving 15 bases unmatched. This CDR3 reads CASSYSQGALIGGYTF. The CDR3 DNA reads as TGTGCCAGCAGTTATTCCCAGGGGGCCCTGATTGGAGGCTACACCTTC.

The genes are TRBV18 and TRBJ1-5; D may be TRBD1 (6 bases). V shed 4 bases and J shed 6 bases, with 16 bases lying between them. This CDR3 region has 15 residues. The V gene's germline CDR1 is KGHSH and CDR2 LQKENI. The CDR3 here is CASSRDNQGSQPQHF. The CDR3 region has the DNA TGTGCCAGCTCACGGGACAACCAAGGGAGTCAGCCCCAGCATTTT.

V gene TRBV6-1 combines with J gene TRBJ1-4, with D perhaps TRBD1 (6 bases). V gave up 6 bases and J gave up 7 bases, with 18 bases separating them. Germline CDR1 reads MNHNS; CDR2 reads SASEGT. There are 15 residues in the CDR3. The DNA of the CDR3 is TGTGCCAGCAGGGAGGATGGGGGGGGCGGTGAAAAACTGTTTTTT. Amino acids: CASREDGGGGEKLFF.

This clone was observed once. The chain joins TRBV7-9 to TRBJ2-5; a possible D gene is TRBD1 (6 bases). The CDR3 is 14 residues long. Germline V gene data show CDR1 as SEHNR and CDR2 as FQNEAQ (reference sequence). V gave up 0 bases and J gave up 5 bases, with 10 bases separating them. This CDR3 is CASSLAGAVETQYF. In nucleotides, the CDR3 is TGTGCCAGCAGCTTAGCGGGGGCGGTGGAGACCCAGTACTTC.

This sequence joins TRBV19 and TRBJ2-4; TRBD1 is a possible D gene (6 bases). Deletions cut 1 base from V and 0 bases from J, with 13 bases between. CDR1 and CDR2 from the germline V gene are LNHDA and SQIVND (reference sequence). CDR3 size: 17 residues. CDR3: CASSIGQDSLAKNIQYF. The CDR3 nucleotides are TGTGCCAGTAGTATAGGTCAGGACAGCCTAGCCAAAAACATTCAGTACTTC.

This clone was recorded only once. The chain uses TRBV27 and TRBJ2-5; no reliable D call. The CDR3 is 15 amino acids. V was clipped by 5 bases and J by 4 bases, with 17 bases between them. CDR1 is MNHEY and CDR2 is SMNVEV in the germline V gene (reference sequence). CDR3 residues: CASSLTADWAETQYF. The CDR3 DNA follows: TGTGCCAGCAGTCTTACTGCAGACTGGGCAGAGACCCAGTACTTC.

The rearrangement links TRBV6-1 to TRBJ1-1, with 8 bases lining up with TRBD1. J lost 3 bases, V lost 4 bases, and 1 base had no gene match. The CDR3 contains 13 residues. Germline-derived CDR1 and CDR2 are MNHNS and SASEGT. This CDR3 is CASSATGDTEAFF. For the CDR3, the DNA is TGTGCCAGCAGTGCGACAGGGGACACTGAAGCTTTCTTT.

The rearrangement joins TRBV6-1 to TRBJ1-1; possible D gene TRBD1, 6 bases. Deletions cut 2 bases from V and 8 bases from J, with 15 bases between. The CDR3 is 14 amino acids. Germline lookup yields CDR1 MNHNS and CDR2 SASEGT. CDR3 residues: CASSEQGQSTEAFF. The CDR3 region has the DNA TGTGCCAGCAGTGAACAGGGACAATCAACGGAAGCTTTCTTT.

This chain links TRBV5-1 with TRBJ2-3; TRBD1 agrees at 9 bases. The V segment lost 3 bases and the J segment 1 base; nucleotides outside the gene matches: 0. CDR1 and CDR2 (germline): SGHRS, YFSETQ. This CDR3 is built from 14 residues. For the CDR3, the DNA is TGCGCCAGCAGCTGGGACAGGGGCACAGATACGCAGTATTTT. Its translation: CASSWDRGTDTQYF.

V usage is TRBV4-1 and J usage is TRBJ2-7; D call uncertain. V lost 1 base, J lost 2 bases, and 12 bases lay in between. This CDR3 region has 15 residues. Germline V gene data show CDR1 as MGHRA and CDR2 as YSYEKL. CDR3 nucleotide sequence: TGCGCCAGCAGCCAAGGAACTGACTCCCCCTACGAGCAGTACTTC. Residues: CASSQGTDSPYEQYF.

CDR3 loop: CAISHTVGNTEAFF. As DNA, the CDR3 is TGTGCCATCAGCCATACGGTCGGGAACACTGAAGCTTTCTTT. The rearrangement joins TRBV10-3 to TRBJ1-1; the D is unclear. The germline V and J ends were trimmed by 6 bases and 1 base, with 12 bases remaining between them. Germline CDR1 ENHRY, CDR2 SYGVKD. The CDR3 is made up of 14 amino acids.